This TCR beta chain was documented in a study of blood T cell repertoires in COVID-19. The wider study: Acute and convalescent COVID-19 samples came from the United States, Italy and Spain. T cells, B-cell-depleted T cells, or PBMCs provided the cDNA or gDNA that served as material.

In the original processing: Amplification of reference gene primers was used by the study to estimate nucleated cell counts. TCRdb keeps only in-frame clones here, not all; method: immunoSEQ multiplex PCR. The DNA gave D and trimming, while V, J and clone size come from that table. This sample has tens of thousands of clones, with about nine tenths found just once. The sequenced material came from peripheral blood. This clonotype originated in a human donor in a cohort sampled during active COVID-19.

In DNA form, the CDR3 reads TGTGCCAGCAGCCGACAGGGGGGCGCCCTCGCCGGGGAGCTGTTTTTT. As protein: CASSRQGGALAGELFF. This rearrangement joins TRBV14 to TRBJ2-2, with 9 nucleotides matching TRBD1. J gave up 6 bases and V 4 bases, and 9 bases lay outside the gene matches. Germline CDR1 is SGHDN and CDR2 is FVKESK. The length of the CDR3 is 16 residues.